What follows describes a single T cell receptor (beta chain). Time point here: patch test 2, 6 weeks after DPC sensitization. This sample's treatment: therapeutic diphenylcyclopropenone sensitization with weekly scalp DPC. The germline CDR1 and CDR2 sequences are SEHNR and FQNEAQ (reference sequence). V shed 5 bases and J shed 9 bases, with 14 bases lying between them. The CDR3 has 12 residues. TCRdb re-called the RACE reads through MiXCR, storing one row per CDR3 protein. The sample carries approximately 84,000 distinct CDR3 sequences, 9.5% to 13% recorded once. The entry originates in a study of human T cells and chemical hapten exposure.

This TCR derives from a man aged 18 to 29 with alopecia areata. Some clones in this sample may be carry-over from other donors' samples. Specimen: whole blood, collected in connection with sensitization to the hapten diphenylcyclopropenone (DPC). The chain has TRBV7-9 and TRBJ2-7; D call uncertain. CDR3 protein: CASSTAQPGQYF. CDR3 nucleotides: TGTGCCAGCAGCACCGCACAGCCGGGGCAGTACTTC.